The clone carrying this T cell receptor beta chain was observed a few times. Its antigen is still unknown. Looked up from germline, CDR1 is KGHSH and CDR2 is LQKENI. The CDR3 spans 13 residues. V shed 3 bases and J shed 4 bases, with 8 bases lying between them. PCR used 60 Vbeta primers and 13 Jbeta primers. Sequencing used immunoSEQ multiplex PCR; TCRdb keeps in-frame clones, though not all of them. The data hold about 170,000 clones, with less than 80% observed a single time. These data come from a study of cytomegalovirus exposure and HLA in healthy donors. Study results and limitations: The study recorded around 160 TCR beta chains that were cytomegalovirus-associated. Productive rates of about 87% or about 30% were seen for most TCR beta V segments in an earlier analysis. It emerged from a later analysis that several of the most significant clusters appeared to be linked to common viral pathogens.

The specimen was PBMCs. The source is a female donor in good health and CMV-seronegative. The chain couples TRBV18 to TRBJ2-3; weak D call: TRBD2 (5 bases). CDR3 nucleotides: TGTGCCAGCTCACCGAGGGTGGCAGATACGCAGTATTTT. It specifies CASSPRVADTQYF.